The clone carrying this TCR beta chain was detected only once. Relative to the germline gene, one junction end is altered; a read error may explain this. The data were taken from a study of breast tumors, draining lymph nodes, adjacent tissues. MiXCR, run by TCRdb on the multiplex PCR reads, gives a single entry per CDR3 protein. The sample contains nearly 200,000 distinct CDR3 sequences, around 33% of which appear only once. The CDR3 runs 13 residues. Per germline, CDR1 SGHRS and CDR2 YFSETQ. Breast cancer patients provided tissue from their axillary draining lymph nodes. The chain joins TRBV5-1 to TRBJ2-1; D tentatively reads TRBD1 or TRBD2 (7 bases each). Material for sequencing was axillary lymph node tissue. The clonotype originates from a female donor with breast cancer. Some clones in this sample may be carry-over from other donors' samples. CDR3 bases: TGCGCCAGCAGCCCGGCCAGCTGGGACAGCGGGGTCTTC. As protein: CASSPASWDSGVF.